This passage covers 26 T cell receptor beta chains from one sample sequenced in a study of cytomegalovirus exposure and HLA in healthy donors. In the PCR, 60 Vbeta and 13 Jbeta primers were used. Profiled with immunoSEQ multiplex PCR; TCRdb holds only in-frame clones, not every one. The sample yields about 240,000 clones, over 70% seen once. The sequenced sample consisted of PBMCs. Receptors were obtained from a woman in her sixties in good health and CMV-seropositive.

This chain uses TRBV4-1 with TRBJ2-7, with no clear D. The germline gives CDR1 MGHRA, CDR2 YSYEKL. This CDR3 contains 12 residues. Trimming left V 1 base short and J 5 bases short, with 6 bases between. The CDR3, as DNA: TGCGCCAGCAGCCAAGTCCAGGACGAGCAGTACTTC. Its protein product is CASSQVQDEQYF.

This chain links TRBV7-2 with TRBJ2-3, with 7 bases aligning to TRBD1. This CDR3 comprises 13 residues. The junction had 1 base not matched to a gene; V was cut back by 4 bases and J by 3 bases. Germline CDR1 SGHTA, CDR2 FQGNSA. CDR3 bases: TGTGCCAGCAGCTCCAGGGGGACAGATACGCAGTATTTT. Its translation is CASSSRGTDTQYF.

The chain combines TRBV2 with TRBJ2-4; possible D gene TRBD1, 6 bases. The germline V gene encodes CDR1 SNHLY and CDR2 FYNNEI. This CDR3 is 16 amino acids long. Trimming pared 6 bases from V and 0 bases from J, leaving 15 bases between. CDR3 sequence: CASRVQQGLAKNIQYF. The CDR3 DNA reads TGTGCCAGCAGGGTCCAACAGGGTTTAGCCAAAAACATTCAGTACTTC.

The chain links TRBV2 to TRBJ2-5; D gene ambiguous. CDR1 SNHLY and CDR2 FYNNEI come from the germline V gene. The CDR3 loop spans 12 amino acids. Between the trimmed V and J ends, which lost 7 bases and 6 bases, there was a span of 12 bases. The CDR3 loop is CASNLTPQTQYF. CDR3 DNA sequence: TGTGCCAGCAATCTCACACCCCAGACCCAGTACTTC.

The sample holds a few counts of this clone. The chain combines TRBV30 with TRBJ2-3; no firm D call. This CDR3 contains 12 residues. V dropped 1 base and J dropped 1 base, with 3 bases sitting between them. Germline values: CDR1 GTSNPN, CDR2 SVGIG (reference sequence). The CDR3 bases are TGTGCCTGGAGTGGCGGCACAGATACGCAGTATTTT. Protein product: CAWSGGTDTQYF.

The gene calls are TRBV28 and TRBJ2-4; no clear D gene. The CDR3 sequence is 13 residues long. The germline CDR1 and CDR2 sequences are MDHEN and SYDVKM. Trimming stripped 7 bases from V and 7 bases from J, with 14 bases between. The CDR3 coding sequence is TGTGCCAGCAACTTACAGACGGTGAACATTCAGTACTTC. Protein: CASNLQTVNIQYF.

This clone came up once. This chain connects TRBV7-3 to TRBJ2-3; TRBD2 matches at 9 bases. Germline CDR1 reads SGHTA; CDR2 reads FQGTGA. This CDR3 has 15 residues. V was pared by 4 bases and J by 2 bases, with 4 bases of the junction left unmatched. The CDR3 DNA reads TGTGCCAGCAGCTCCGGACTAGCGAACACAGATACGCAGTATTTT. This gives the protein CASSSGLANTDTQYF.

The rearrangement uses TRBV5-6 and TRBJ2-7; a possible D gene is TRBD1 (5 bases). The germline gives CDR1 SGHDT, CDR2 YYEEEE. The CDR3 covers 13 residues. V was pared by 4 bases and J by 4 bases, with 12 bases between. CDR3 amino acids: CASSTSDSYEQYF. CDR3 bases: TGTGCCAGCAGCACCTCTGACAGTTACGAGCAGTACTTC.

A remark on this clone: The sample holds other DNA sequences that translate to the same CDR3. The gene calls are TRBV7-7 and TRBJ2-7; unclear D gene. Germline CDR1 SSHAT, CDR2 FNYEAQ (reference sequence). V gave up 5 bases and J gave up 2 bases, with 16 bases separating them. This CDR3 has 15 amino acids. For the CDR3, the DNA is TGTGCCAGCAGCCCCGGCCTAAGCGCAACCTACGAGCAGTACTTC. Translation: CASSPGLSATYEQYF.

J is TRBJ2-7 and V is TRBV6-5; TRBD2 matches at 10 bases. The ends lost 6 bases at V and 0 bases at J; junction bases unmatched: 2. The CDR3 totals 14 residues. The V gene's germline CDR1 is MNHEY and CDR2 SVGAGI. Written as DNA, the CDR3 is TGTGCCAGCAGGGCTAGCGGGAGCTCCTACGAGCAGTACTTC. It yields the protein CASRASGSSYEQYF.

CDR3 sequence (DNA): TGTGCCAGCAGTTACGTCGACAGGGGTTATGGCTACACCTTC. Translated, it gives CASSYVDRGYGYTF. V gene TRBV6-6 combines with J gene TRBJ1-2; 8 bases line up with TRBD1. Germline CDR1 reads MNHNY; CDR2 reads SVGAGI (reference sequence). This CDR3 has 14 residues. The V segment lost 2 bases and the J segment 5 bases; nucleotides outside the gene matches: 4.

The rearrangement links TRBV4-1 to TRBJ2-5, with TRBD2 matching over 12 bases. Trimming removed 1 base from V and 4 bases from J; junction bases left unmatched: 10. The CDR3 runs 18 residues. Germline V gene lookup returns CDR1 MGHRA and CDR2 YSYEKL. CDR3 bases: TGCGCCAGCAGCCAAGGGTTAACTAGCGGGAGGAGGCCAGAGACCCAGTACTTC. Its translation is CASSQGLTSGRRPETQYF.

V and J are TRBV9 and TRBJ2-5, with 12 bases identical to TRBD1. This CDR3 contains 17 residues. The junction had 9 bases not matched to a gene; V was cut back by 4 bases and J by 2 bases. Germline CDR1 and CDR2: SGDLS and YYNGEE. The CDR3 DNA is TGTGCCAGCAGCCCCCGATGGGACAGGGGGCCGCAAGAGACCCAGTACTTC. Amino acid sequence: CASSPRWDRGPQETQYF.

The gene calls are TRBV5-1 and TRBJ2-5; perhaps TRBD1 as D (6 bases). Germline V gives CDR1 SGHRS, CDR2 YFSETQ. The CDR3 extends over 15 amino acids. Trimming shortened V by 2 bases and J by 2 bases, and 13 bases separated the two germline ends. CDR3 sequence (DNA): TGCGCCAGCAGCTTAGGGGGAGCCCTACAAGAGACCCAGTACTTC. Amino acids: CASSLGGALQETQYF.

The chain joins TRBV29-1 to TRBJ2-5, with 7 positions matching TRBD1. Trimming took 7 bases from V and 1 from J; bases not matched to a gene: 6. CDR3 length: 13 residues. Germline V gene lookup returns CDR1 SQVTM and CDR2 ANQGSEA. CDR3: CSAKWDSQETQYF. In nucleotides, the CDR3 is TGCAGCGCCAAATGGGACAGCCAAGAGACCCAGTACTTC.

V usage is TRBV14 and J usage is TRBJ1-2; D uncertain. V was clipped by 0 bases and J by 1 base, with 21 bases between them. The length of the CDR3 is 19 residues. The germline gives CDR1 SGHDN, CDR2 FVKESK. The CDR3 loop is CASSQDLEQRGMGNYGYTF. The CDR3, as DNA: TGTGCCAGCAGCCAAGATCTTGAACAGAGAGGGATGGGTAACTATGGCTACACCTTC.

The V gene is TRBV4-1, the J gene TRBJ2-5, with 10 bases aligning to TRBD2. The CDR3 is 16 residues long. The germline gives CDR1 MGHRA, CDR2 YSYEKL. The ends lost 0 bases at V and 4 bases at J; junction bases unmatched: 5. CDR3 nucleotides: TGCGCCAGCAGCCAAGATAGGTTAGCGGGAGGAGAGACCCAGTACTTC. Translating it yields CASSQDRLAGGETQYF.

This rearrangement joins TRBV10-3 to TRBJ2-7, with D possibly being TRBD2 (6 bases). This CDR3 contains 14 residues. Germline V lookup: CDR1 ENHRY, CDR2 SYGVKD. V was pared by 4 bases and J by 3 bases, with 13 bases between. As DNA, the CDR3 is TGTGCCATCAGTGGGACGGGAGTTCTCTACGAGCAGTACTTC. This sequence encodes CAISGTGVLYEQYF.

This clone appeared once. The genes are TRBV7-9 and TRBJ2-7; D not resolved. Trimming took 2 bases from V and 0 from J, leaving 11 bases between them. This CDR3 comprises 15 residues. Looked up from germline, CDR1 is SEHNR and CDR2 is FQNEAQ (reference sequence). The CDR3 here is CASSLFGPPSYEQYF. CDR3 nucleotides: TGTGCCAGCAGCTTATTTGGGCCCCCCTCCTACGAGCAGTACTTC.

This chain joins TRBV6-1 and TRBJ2-1, with D uncertain. Germline V gives CDR1 MNHNS, CDR2 SASEGT. This CDR3 has 13 amino acids. The V gene lost 3 bases and the J gene lost 7 bases, with 10 bases spanning the gap. The DNA of the CDR3 is TGTGCCAGCAGTGAGTCACAGAAAAATGAGCAGTTCTTC. Translated, it gives CASSESQKNEQFF.

This clone was counted only a few times. V gene TRBV6-4 combines with J gene TRBJ2-1, with TRBD2 matching over 9 bases. The CDR3 is 15 amino acids. Per the germline V gene, CDR1 is MRHNA and CDR2 is SNTAGT. The V gene end was trimmed by 6 bases and the J gene end by 0 bases; junction bases not matched to a gene: 3. CDR3 nucleotides: TGTGCCAGCAGCATACTAGCGGGCTCCTACAATGAGCAGTTCTTC. It encodes CASSILAGSYNEQFF.

This clone was counted a few times. Other DNA sequences in this specimen translate into the identical CDR3. The chain employs TRBV5-1 and TRBJ2-3, with TRBD2 identical over 11 bases. Germline CDR1 is SGHRS and CDR2 is YFSETQ. This CDR3 region has 16 residues. The junction had 6 bases not matched to a gene; V was cut back by 4 bases and J by 2 bases. The CDR3 spells CASSTGTSGFTDTQYF. The CDR3 nucleotides read TGCGCCAGCAGCACAGGGACTAGCGGCTTCACAGATACGCAGTATTTT.

The gene calls are TRBV6-5 and TRBJ2-5; 7 nucleotides agree with TRBD1. The germline V gene has CDR1 MNHEY and CDR2 SVGAGI. V lost 9 bases to trimming and J lost 6 bases; unmatched junction nucleotides: 13. The CDR3 covers 14 residues. The DNA for the CDR3 is TGTGCCAGTACCTTACCGGGACAGACCAAGACCCAGTACTTC. It encodes CASTLPGQTKTQYF.

This clone has a single count. The rearrangement uses TRBV30 and TRBJ1-2; TRBD1 is a possible D gene (6 bases). CDR3 size: 13 residues. From germline, CDR1 is GTSNPN and CDR2 SVGIG (reference sequence). V dropped 0 bases and J dropped 8 bases, with 13 bases sitting between them. The CDR3, as DNA: TGTGCCTGGAGTGTTGCGGGGGGCGGAGGCTACACCTTC. Translating it yields CAWSVAGGGGYTF.

This chain uses TRBV28 with TRBJ1-5, with 7 positions matching TRBD1. The CDR3 has 14 amino acids. V lost 6 bases, J lost 7 bases, and 9 bases stayed unmatched. Germline V gene data show CDR1 as MDHEN and CDR2 as SYDVKM. The CDR3 DNA is TGTGCCAGCAGGTCGGGGACAGTAACCCAGCCCCAGCATTTT. Protein product: CASRSGTVTQPQHF.

J is TRBJ2-1 and V is TRBV10-3, with 8 bases matching TRBD1. Trimming cost V 7 bases and J 1 base; bases outside gene matches: 3. This CDR3 spans 14 amino acids. In germline, CDR1 is ENHRY, CDR2 SYGVKD. In DNA, the CDR3 is TGTGCCATCACCGACAGGGGTTCCTACAATGAGCAGTTCTTC. The encoded protein is CAITDRGSYNEQFF.